These T cell receptor beta chains were read from a single sample in a study of blood T cell repertoires in COVID-19. Using immunoSEQ multiplex PCR, the repertoire was profiled, and TCRdb retains in-frame clones only, with some absent. The sample lists under 300,000 clones, 75% to 90% seen once, with approximately 0.94% in the top ten. Material: peripheral blood. The receptors shown here come from a woman in her forties who had recovered from COVID-19. Each CDR3 is given with its conserved first and last residue. Fields, in order: J gene, V gene, D gene, clone size, CDR3 protein, CDR3 DNA. A D gene is named only where the DNA matches it firmly. Clone size, where shown, is once, few, many, or a class for clones that have expanded.

TRBJ2-1	TRBV24-1	TRBD2	few	CATGTSYFNEQFF	TGTGCCACCGGGACTAGTTACTTCAATGAGCAGTTCTTC
TRBJ2-7	TRBV9	NA	NA	CASNNEQYF	TGTGCCAGCAACAACGAGCAGTACTTC
TRBJ2-2	TRBV6-6	TRBD1	NA	CASSPRGGTGNTGELFF	TGTGCCAGCAGTCCCCGAGGAGGGACAGGGAACACCGGGGAGCTGTTTTTT
TRBJ2-7	TRBV7-9	NA	once	CASSLNGEPGEQYF	TGTGCCAGCAGCTTAAACGGCGAACCGGGCGAGCAGTACTTC
TRBJ2-6	TRBV5-1	NA	NA	CASSFQLTGANVLTF	TGCGCCAGCAGCTTTCAGTTAACTGGGGCCAACGTCCTGACTTTC
TRBJ2-7	TRBV7-2	TRBD2	NA	CASRVGGSSYEQYF	TGTGCCAGCAGGGTGGGAGGGAGCTCTTACGAGCAGTACTTC
TRBJ2-4	TRBV2	TRBD2	NA	CASSEAFSAGGQYF	TGTGCCAGCAGTGAAGCGTTCTCAGCGGGAGGACAGTACTTC
TRBJ2-1	TRBV12-3/TRBV12-4	TRBD2	NA	CASSSGGPLEQFF	TGTGCCAGCAGTTCGGGGGGGCCACTTGAGCAGTTCTTC
TRBJ1-1	TRBV18	NA	NA	CASSPWLDTEAFF	TGTGCCAGCTCACCGTGGCTTGACACTGAAGCTTTCTTT
TRBJ2-1	TRBV3-1/TRBV3-2	TRBD2	NA	CASSQVPSGRTSMPNEQFF	TGTGCCAGCAGCCAAGTACCTAGCGGGAGGACATCAATGCCCAATGAGCAGTTCTTC
TRBJ2-7	TRBV11-2	TRBD2	NA	CASGPSGYEQYF	TGTGCCAGCGGACCTAGCGGCTACGAGCAGTACTTC
TRBJ1-1	TRBV30	TRBD1	NA	CAWITGENTEAFF	TGTGCCTGGATCACAGGGGAGAACACTGAAGCTTTCTTT
TRBJ1-6	TRBV13	NA	NA	CASSPDIGVNSPLHF	TGTGCCAGCAGCCCAGACATCGGGGTAAATTCACCCCTCCACTTT
TRBJ1-2	TRBV5-4	NA	NA	CASSPTENYGYTF	TGTGCCAGCAGCCCGACAGAGAACTATGGCTACACCTTC
TRBJ1-1	TRBV4-1	TRBD1	NA	CASSQDGGQGALDTEAFF	TGCGCCAGCAGCCAAGACGGGGGACAGGGGGCTTTGGACACTGAAGCTTTCTTT
TRBJ1-5	TRBV30	NA	NA	CAWSRRSDQPQHF	TGTGCCTGGAGTAGGAGGAGCGATCAGCCCCAGCATTTT
TRBJ1-3	TRBV7-4	NA	NA	CASSLGAGVTGNTIYF	TGTGCCAGCAGCTTAGGGGCAGGGGTGACGGGAAACACCATATATTTT
TRBJ2-1	TRBV27	TRBD2	NA	CASSLLGGRRYNEQFF	TGTGCCAGCAGTTTATTGGGCGGGAGAAGATACAATGAGCAGTTCTTC
TRBJ2-1	TRBV7-9	TRBD1	NA	CASTSGQYYNEQFF	TGTGCCAGCACCTCGGGACAGTACTACAATGAGCAGTTCTTC
TRBJ1-5	TRBV5-1	NA	NA	CASSVGSGEAQHF	TGCGCCAGCAGCGTGGGCTCGGGGGAGGCCCAGCATTTT
TRBJ2-2	TRBV7-2	NA	NA	CASSLQGPLSGELFF	TGTGCCAGCAGCTTACAGGGCCCCCTTTCCGGGGAGCTGTTTTTT
TRBJ2-1	TRBV3-1/TRBV3-2	TRBD2	NA	CASSQSGGLAGVQEQFF	TGTGCCAGCAGCCAATCGGGCGGACTAGCGGGAGTACAAGAGCAGTTCTTC
TRBJ1-2	TRBV28	TRBD1	NA	CASSFEATGRGYTF	TGTGCCAGCAGTTTTGAGGCGACAGGGCGCGGCTACACCTTC